This is a list of T cell receptor beta chains from one sample in a study of T-cell reconstitution after alpha-beta-depleted transplantation in children. TCRdb processed the PCR reads anew with MiXCR; each CDR3 protein has one entry. The sample holds 500,000 to 650,000 distinct CDR3 sequences; approximately 12% are singletons and the top ten take 2.2%. The sequences come from PBMCs, mostly from graft donor cells, collected 360 days after TCRalphabeta/CD19-depleted stem cell transplant. These receptor sequences come from a male patient between 10 and 17 years old who had a stem cell transplant for acute myeloid leukemia, so the T cells may come from the graft donor. The CDR3 runs from the conserved cysteine through the conserved F or W. D genes are given only for firm matches. Some rows have no size entry. The others give once, few or many, or a class for an expanded clone.

d_gene: TRBD2; v_gene: TRBV7-2; len: 18; j_gene: TRBJ2-7; abundance: -; CDR3aa: CASSPSPTSGRGAYEQYF; CDR3nt: TGTGCCAGCAGCCCAAGTCCGACTAGCGGGAGAGGGGCCTACGAGCAGTACTTC
d_gene: -; v_gene: TRBV20-1; len: 13; j_gene: TRBJ2-3; abundance: -; CDR3aa: CSAGTPPLDTQYF; CDR3nt: TGCAGTGCCGGGACGCCGCCTCTGGATACGCAGTATTTT
d_gene: TRBD2; v_gene: TRBV6-5; len: 16; j_gene: TRBJ2-7; abundance: many; CDR3aa: CASSYSGLAGDYEQYF; CDR3nt: TGTGCCAGCAGTTACTCGGGACTAGCGGGGGACTACGAGCAGTACTTC
d_gene: -; v_gene: TRBV29-1; len: 15; j_gene: TRBJ1-1; abundance: -; CDR3aa: CSAAPGPIMNTEAFF; CDR3nt: TGCAGCGCCGCACCGGGCCCTATTATGAACACTGAAGCTTTCTTT
d_gene: -; v_gene: TRBV20-1; len: 12; j_gene: TRBJ1-2; abundance: -; CDR3aa: CSARSNIYGYTF; CDR3nt: TGCAGTGCTAGGAGTAATATCTATGGCTACACCTTC
d_gene: -; v_gene: TRBV29-1; len: 14; j_gene: TRBJ1-2; abundance: -; CDR3aa: CSVEDPDSRAGYTF; CDR3nt: TGCAGCGTTGAAGATCCGGACTCGAGGGCTGGCTACACCTTC
d_gene: TRBD2; v_gene: TRBV4-2; len: 14; j_gene: TRBJ2-1; abundance: many; CDR3aa: CASSPRAGRDEQFF; CDR3nt: TGTGCCAGCAGCCCTCGAGCGGGAAGGGACGAGCAGTTCTTC
d_gene: TRBD2; v_gene: TRBV28; len: 15; j_gene: TRBJ2-7; abundance: -; CDR3aa: CASSDLAGGYDEQYF; CDR3nt: TGTGCCAGCAGTGACTTAGCGGGAGGGTACGACGAGCAGTACTTC
d_gene: TRBD1; v_gene: TRBV18; len: 14; j_gene: TRBJ2-1; abundance: few; CDR3aa: CASSPGQGNGEQFF; CDR3nt: TGTGCCAGCTCGCCGGGACAGGGAAACGGTGAGCAGTTCTTC
d_gene: TRBD1; v_gene: TRBV5-1; len: 15; j_gene: TRBJ1-3; abundance: few; CDR3aa: CASSLGTDPGNTIYF; CDR3nt: TGCGCCAGCAGCCTCGGGACAGATCCTGGAAACACCATATATTTT
d_gene: -; v_gene: TRBV29-1; len: 13; j_gene: TRBJ2-2; abundance: many; CDR3aa: CSVEERVTGELFF; CDR3nt: TGCAGCGTTGAAGAAAGGGTAACCGGGGAGCTGTTTTTT
d_gene: -; v_gene: TRBV3-1; len: 15; j_gene: TRBJ2-1; abundance: few; CDR3aa: CASSQTRKAYNEQFF; CDR3nt: TGTGCCAGCAGCCAAACTAGGAAAGCCTACAATGAGCAGTTCTTC
d_gene: -; v_gene: TRBV7-6; len: 13; j_gene: TRBJ2-2; abundance: many; CDR3aa: CASSLLGSGELFF; CDR3nt: TGTGCCAGCAGCTTACTAGGTTCCGGGGAGCTGTTTTTT
d_gene: TRBD1; v_gene: TRBV4-3; len: 15; j_gene: TRBJ2-7; abundance: -; CDR3aa: CASSHGTGSYYEQYF; CDR3nt: TGCGCCAGCAGCCATGGGACAGGGAGCTACTACGAGCAGTACTTC
d_gene: -; v_gene: TRBV3-1; len: 15; j_gene: TRBJ2-3; abundance: many; CDR3aa: CASSQDPGIADTQYF; CDR3nt: TGTGCCAGCAGCCAAGATCCGGGGATCGCAGATACGCAGTATTTT
d_gene: TRBD2; v_gene: TRBV24-1; len: 14; j_gene: TRBJ2-2; abundance: -; CDR3aa: CATSAPAGTGELFF; CDR3nt: TGTGCCACCAGTGCACCAGCGGGAACCGGGGAGCTGTTTTTT
d_gene: -; v_gene: TRBV5-5; len: 18; j_gene: TRBJ2-5; abundance: few; CDR3aa: CASSLYLNFGRDQETQYF; CDR3nt: TGTGCCAGCAGCTTGTACCTCAACTTTGGCAGGGATCAAGAGACCCAGTACTTC
d_gene: -; v_gene: TRBV18; len: 13; j_gene: TRBJ2-5; abundance: -; CDR3aa: CASSLYQKETQYF; CDR3nt: TGTGCCAGCTCACTGTACCAAAAGGAGACCCAGTACTTC
d_gene: TRBD2; v_gene: TRBV20-1; len: 15; j_gene: TRBJ2-5; abundance: -; CDR3aa: CSARVPSGSQETQYF; CDR3nt: TGCAGTGCTAGAGTTCCTAGCGGGAGTCAGGAGACCCAGTACTTC
d_gene: TRBD1; v_gene: TRBV7-3; len: 17; j_gene: TRBJ1-1; abundance: -; CDR3aa: CASSRKGQGAILTEAFF; CDR3nt: TGTGCCAGCAGCCGAAAAGGACAGGGGGCGATTTTGACTGAAGCTTTCTTT
d_gene: TRBD2; v_gene: TRBV6-5; len: 15; j_gene: TRBJ2-1; abundance: many; CDR3aa: CASSFPSGRAVQQFF; CDR3nt: TGTGCCAGCAGTTTCCCTAGCGGGAGGGCTGTACAGCAGTTCTTC
d_gene: -; v_gene: TRBV28; len: 13; j_gene: TRBJ1-1; abundance: -; CDR3aa: CASSPLTQGEAFF; CDR3nt: TGTGCCAGCAGTCCCCTTACACAGGGTGAAGCTTTCTTT
d_gene: TRBD2; v_gene: TRBV24-1; len: 17; j_gene: TRBJ2-3; abundance: -; CDR3aa: CATSDPRLAGGTDTQYF; CDR3nt: TGTGCCACCAGTGATCCGAGACTAGCGGGAGGGACAGATACGCAGTATTTT
d_gene: TRBD1; v_gene: TRBV7-2; len: 16; j_gene: TRBJ2-3; abundance: -; CDR3aa: CASSLVRGLSTDTQYF; CDR3nt: TGTGCCAGCAGCTTAGTTAGGGGGCTCAGCACAGATACGCAGTATTTT
d_gene: -; v_gene: TRBV7-2; len: 13; j_gene: TRBJ1-4; abundance: few; CDR3aa: CASSLRPNEKLFF; CDR3nt: TGTGCCAGCAGCTTACGACCTAATGAAAAACTGTTTTTT
d_gene: TRBD2; v_gene: TRBV7-3; len: 15; j_gene: TRBJ2-1; abundance: many; CDR3aa: CASSGLAGGYNEQFF; CDR3nt: TGTGCCAGCAGCGGACTAGCGGGAGGGTACAATGAGCAGTTCTTC
d_gene: TRBD2; v_gene: TRBV7-9; len: 15; j_gene: TRBJ2-3; abundance: few; CDR3aa: CASSATSGSTDTQYF; CDR3nt: TGTGCCAGCAGCGCTACTAGCGGGAGTACAGATACGCAGTATTTT
d_gene: -; v_gene: TRBV12-3/TRBV12-4; len: 12; j_gene: TRBJ2-7; abundance: few; CDR3aa: CASSFSSSEQYF; CDR3nt: TGTGCCAGCAGTTTCTCCTCCAGTGAGCAGTACTTC
d_gene: -; v_gene: TRBV28; len: 19; j_gene: TRBJ2-4; abundance: few; CDR3aa: CASSFHYGQEGIAKNIQYF; CDR3nt: TGTGCCAGCAGTTTCCACTACGGACAGGAGGGGATAGCCAAAAACATTCAGTACTTC
d_gene: -; v_gene: TRBV28; len: 15; j_gene: TRBJ1-5; abundance: few; CDR3aa: CASSQHRTWEEPQHF; CDR3nt: TGTGCCAGCAGTCAACACCGGACCTGGGAGGAGCCCCAGCATTTT
d_gene: TRBD2; v_gene: TRBV18; len: 17; j_gene: TRBJ2-3; abundance: many; CDR3aa: CASSPLSLAGGTDTQYF; CDR3nt: TGTGCCAGCTCACCCCTCTCGCTAGCGGGAGGAACAGATACGCAGTATTTT
d_gene: -; v_gene: TRBV6-6; len: 13; j_gene: TRBJ2-7; abundance: few; CDR3aa: CASSYLHSYEQYF; CDR3nt: TGTGCCAGCAGTTACCTACACTCCTACGAGCAGTACTTC
d_gene: TRBD1; v_gene: TRBV7-3; len: 17; j_gene: TRBJ2-5; abundance: few; CDR3aa: CASSLLPTGATGETQYF; CDR3nt: TGTGCCAGCAGCTTATTGCCTACAGGGGCCACGGGGGAGACCCAGTACTTC
d_gene: -; v_gene: TRBV28; len: 16; j_gene: TRBJ1-1; abundance: many; CDR3aa: CASSPSRGGGTDEAFF; CDR3nt: TGTGCCAGCAGTCCCAGCCGTGGGGGAGGAACGGATGAAGCTTTCTTT
d_gene: -; v_gene: TRBV28; len: 13; j_gene: TRBJ1-4; abundance: many; CDR3aa: CASSLDANEKLFF; CDR3nt: TGTGCCAGCAGTTTGGACGCTAATGAAAAACTGTTTTTT
d_gene: TRBD2; v_gene: TRBV29-1; len: 14; j_gene: TRBJ2-5; abundance: many; CDR3aa: CSVELALGGETQYF; CDR3nt: TGCAGCGTTGAACTAGCCTTGGGGGGGGAGACCCAGTACTTC
d_gene: TRBD1; v_gene: TRBV25-1; len: 15; j_gene: TRBJ2-7; abundance: many; CDR3aa: CASSAQGQGTSRQYF; CDR3nt: TGTGCCAGCAGTGCTCAGGGACAGGGGACAAGTCGGCAGTACTTC
d_gene: TRBD1; v_gene: TRBV7-3; len: 15; j_gene: TRBJ1-2; abundance: -; CDR3aa: CASSLGSGQGNGYTF; CDR3nt: TGTGCCAGCAGCTTAGGCTCGGGACAGGGGAATGGCTACACCTTC
d_gene: -; v_gene: TRBV7-9; len: 14; j_gene: TRBJ1-1; abundance: few; CDR3aa: CASSRDRKNTEAFF; CDR3nt: TGTGCCAGCAGCCGAGATAGGAAAAACACTGAAGCTTTCTTT
d_gene: TRBD2; v_gene: TRBV20-1; len: 16; j_gene: TRBJ2-7; abundance: -; CDR3aa: CSARDAATSGIYEQYF; CDR3nt: TGCAGTGCTAGAGATGCCGCGACTAGCGGGATATACGAGCAGTACTTC
d_gene: -; v_gene: TRBV6-6; len: 11; j_gene: TRBJ2-2; abundance: many; CDR3aa: CASDNTGELFF; CDR3nt: TGTGCCAGCGATAACACCGGGGAGCTGTTTTTT
d_gene: TRBD2; v_gene: TRBV29-1; len: 13; j_gene: TRBJ2-7; abundance: few; CDR3aa: CSVSPGLADEQYF; CDR3nt: TGCAGCGTCTCTCCGGGACTAGCGGACGAGCAGTACTTC
d_gene: TRBD1; v_gene: TRBV7-9; len: 14; j_gene: TRBJ2-7; abundance: few; CDR3aa: CASSPPIAGQGQYF; CDR3nt: TGTGCCAGCAGCCCCCCTATCGCCGGACAGGGCCAGTACTTC
d_gene: -; v_gene: TRBV4-2; len: 15; j_gene: TRBJ1-1; abundance: -; CDR3aa: CASSPPRTVDTEAFF; CDR3nt: TGTGCCAGCAGCCCCCCACGGACGGTGGACACTGAAGCTTTCTTT
d_gene: -; v_gene: TRBV28; len: 14; j_gene: TRBJ2-1; abundance: -; CDR3aa: CASSLQDHDSEQFF; CDR3nt: TGTGCCAGCAGTTTACAAGACCACGACTCTGAGCAGTTCTTC
d_gene: TRBD1; v_gene: TRBV28; len: 14; j_gene: TRBJ2-7; abundance: -; CDR3aa: CASRPHSGGVAQYF; CDR3nt: TGTGCCAGCAGACCCCACTCAGGGGGCGTCGCGCAGTACTTC